The clone carrying this TCR beta chain was picked up a small number of times. The antigen remains undetermined. Germline V lookup: CDR1 SEHNR, CDR2 FQNEAQ (reference sequence). The CDR3 contains 11 residues. Trimming pared 5 bases from V and 9 bases from J, leaving 7 bases between. The sample belongs to a study of STAT3 mutations in large granular lymphocyte leukemia. TCRdb's table, derived via immunoSEQ multiplex PCR, lists solely in-frame clones and lacks some. The sample lists 35,000 to 50,000 clones; around 80% were seen once. Study observations and caveats: In about 30% of the 18 patients, new TCR clonotypes emerged after therapy. Every T-LGLL patient had at least one immunodominant TCRbeta clonotype.

The receptor comes from a human donor with T large granular lymphocyte leukemia. Some clones in this sample may be carry-over from other donors' samples. This chain links TRBV7-9 with TRBJ2-2; D uncertain. The sequenced sample was PBMCs. CDR3 in amino acids: CASSQNRELFF. The CDR3 coding sequence is TGTGCCAGCAGCCAGAACCGGGAGCTGTTTTTT. Complete variable domain (other parts from reference TRBV7-9 and TRBJ2-2): DTGVSQNPRHKITKRGQNVTFRCDPISEHNRLYWYRQTLGQGPEFLTYFQNEAQLEKSRLLSDRFSAERPKGSFSTLEIQRTEQGDSAMYLCASSQNRELFFGEGSRLTVL.